One sample yielded the 23 T cell receptor beta chains listed below, sequenced in a study of blood T cell repertoires in COVID-19. Only in-frame clones appear in the TCRdb table, and some are missing; sequencing was by immunoSEQ multiplex PCR. The sample carries under 150,000 clones, roughly 84% recorded once. The specimen was peripheral blood. Receptor source: a woman aged 60-70 years with acute or convalescent COVID-19.

This chain uses TRBV9 with TRBJ2-2, with TRBD2 matching 8 bases. There are 17 residues in the CDR3. J lost 2 bases, V lost 2 bases, and 8 bases had no gene match. Germline V gives CDR1 SGDLS, CDR2 YYNGEE. The CDR3 spells CASSVPRVAGNTGELFF. The CDR3 nucleotides are TGTGCCAGCAGCGTTCCAAGGGTAGCGGGAAACACCGGGGAGCTGTTTTTT.

The rearrangement joins TRBV28 to TRBJ2-5, with a tentative D call TRBD1 (7 bases). CDR1 is MDHEN, CDR2 SYDVKM, per germline. V dropped 6 bases and J dropped 1 base, with 12 bases sitting between them. This CDR3 contains 14 residues. CDR3 protein: CASRPQGGQETQYF. DNA for the CDR3: TGTGCCAGCAGGCCGCAGGGGGGCCAAGAGACCCAGTACTTC.

DNA for the CDR3: TGTGCCAGCGGACCTAGCGTTTCCTACGAGCAGTACTTC. It encodes CASGPSVSYEQYF. The chain couples TRBV12-3 or TRBV12-4 to TRBJ2-7; perhaps TRBD2 as D (6 bases). V was pared by 8 bases and J by 1 base, with 12 bases between. The CDR3 consists of 13 residues.

This chain joins TRBV18 and TRBJ2-3; unclear D gene. V shed 3 bases and J shed 1 base, with 5 bases lying between them. Germline lookup yields CDR1 KGHSH and CDR2 LQKENI. The CDR3 covers 13 residues. DNA for the CDR3: TGTGCCAGCTCACCGGCCCGCACAGATACGCAGTATTTT. Protein sequence: CASSPARTDTQYF. The variable domain in full, completed from reference TRBV18 and TRBJ2-3, reads NAGVMQNPRHLVRRRGQEARLRCSPMKGHSHVYWYRQLPEEGLKFMVYLQKENIIDESGMPKERFSAEFPKEGPSILRIQQVVRGDSAAYFCASSPARTDTQYFGPGTRLTVL.

This chain joins TRBV3-1 (or the pseudogene TRBV3-2) and TRBJ1-3; D uncertain. The ends were cut back, 1 base at V and 0 bases at J, with 4 bases in the middle. The CDR3 runs to 14 residues. Germline CDR1 is LGHDT and CDR2 is YNNKEL (reference sequence). CDR3 nucleotide sequence: TGTGCCAGCAGCCAAGTCCACTCTGGAAACACCATATATTTT. Translated: CASSQVHSGNTIYF.

This sequence joins TRBV28 and TRBJ1-4; D gene uncertain. The ends were cut back, 4 bases at V and 4 bases at J, with 16 bases in the middle. The CDR3 sequence is 16 residues long. The germline CDR1 and CDR2 sequences are MDHEN and SYDVKM. The CDR3: CASSSRFRRNNEKLFF. The CDR3 DNA follows: TGTGCCAGCAGTTCCCGGTTTAGGAGGAATAATGAAAAACTGTTTTTT. Looking up the rest from reference TRBV28 and TRBJ1-4 gives the full variable domain: DVKVTQSSRYLVKRTGEKVFLECVQDMDHENMFWYRQDPGLGLRLIYFSYDVKMKEKGDIPEGYSVSREKKERFSLILESASTNQTSMYLCASSSRFRRNNEKLFFGSGTQLSVL.

V gene TRBV19 combines with J gene TRBJ1-4, with D possibly TRBD1 on 6 matching bases. This CDR3 has 16 amino acids. Germline CDR1 and CDR2: LNHDA and SQIVND (reference sequence). Between the trimmed V and J ends, which lost 5 bases and 1 base, there was a span of 14 bases. CDR3 sequence: CASSPLQDRTNEKLFF. The CDR3 nucleotides read TGTGCCAGTAGTCCGCTACAGGACAGAACTAATGAAAAACTGTTTTTT.

This sequence joins TRBV7-9 and TRBJ2-1; 10 positions agree with TRBD2. CDR3 length equals 15 residues. The junction had 7 bases not matched to a gene; V was cut back by 4 bases and J by 7 bases. Germline CDR1 SEHNR, CDR2 FQNEAQ (reference sequence). CDR3 residues: CASSSWTSGGNEQFF. DNA for the CDR3: TGTGCCAGCAGCTCATGGACTAGCGGTGGGAATGAGCAGTTCTTC.

The rearrangement links TRBV28 to TRBJ2-5; the D gene is possibly TRBD1 (6 bases). Germline values: CDR1 MDHEN, CDR2 SYDVKM. Trimming removed 6 bases at V and 5 bases at J, with 19 bases between. The length of the CDR3 is 15 residues. CDR3: CASSPTGERGETQYF. CDR3 DNA sequence: TGTGCCAGCAGCCCGACCGGGGAGAGGGGGGAGACCCAGTACTTC.

This clone has a handful of counts. The chain uses TRBV5-4 and TRBJ2-2; 9 positions agree with TRBD1. CDR3 length: 15 amino acids. The V and J ends lost 4 bases and 3 bases, in that order; junction bases with no gene match: 4. Looked up from germline, CDR1 is SGHNT and CDR2 is YYREEE (reference sequence). CDR3 sequence (DNA): TGTGCCAGCAGCGGGAGACAGGGGGACACCGGGGAGCTGTTTTTT. Amino acids: CASSGRQGDTGELFF. Full variable domain (remainder filled in from reference TRBV5-4 and TRBJ2-2): ETGVTQSPTHLIKTRGQQVTLRCSSQSGHNTVSWYQQALGQGPQFIFQYYREEENGRGNFPPRFSGLQFPNYSSELNVNALELDDSALYLCASSGRQGDTGELFFGEGSRLTVL.

DNA for the CDR3: TGTGCCAGCAGCCTGGGACAGGGATCGGATGGCTACACCTTC. Translated: CASSLGQGSDGYTF. The rearrangement joins TRBV13 to TRBJ1-2; 9 nucleotides line up with TRBD1. The V gene's germline CDR1 is PRHDT and CDR2 FYEKMQ (reference sequence). CDR3 size: 14 residues. V was clipped by 5 bases and J by 6 bases; unmatched bases: 7.

To note about this clone: Different DNA sequences within this sample yield the same CDR3. The rearrangement joins TRBV19 to TRBJ1-1; no clear D. Germline CDR1 is LNHDA and CDR2 is SQIVND (reference sequence). The CDR3 covers 11 residues. Between the trimmed V and J ends, which lost 4 bases and 8 bases, there was a span of 8 bases. The CDR3 sequence: CASSTYREAFF. CDR3 nucleotide sequence: TGTGCCAGTAGTACGTACCGGGAAGCTTTCTTT.

This sequence joins TRBV11-2 and TRBJ1-1; 7 bases fit TRBD1. The CDR3 has 16 amino acids. CDR1 and CDR2 (germline): SGHAT, FQNNGV. J gave up 10 bases and V 2 bases, and 16 bases lay outside the gene matches. The CDR3 reads CASSLTLVGTGVGAFF. The DNA of the CDR3 is TGTGCCAGCAGCTTAACCCTGGTGGGTACAGGGGTAGGAGCTTTCTTT.

The V call is TRBV15, the J call TRBJ2-5; D may be TRBD2 (6 bases). V lost 2 bases, J lost 7 bases, and 11 bases lay in between. Germline lookup yields CDR1 LNHNV and CDR2 YYDKDF (reference sequence). The CDR3 has 13 amino acids. CDR3 loop: CATSRNGGLTQYF. CDR3 DNA sequence: TGTGCCACCAGCAGAAACGGGGGTTTGACCCAGTACTTC.

This clone has just a few counts. The V gene is TRBV27, the J gene TRBJ2-3, with a weak D call TRBD2 (6 bases). Germline V gene data show CDR1 as MNHEY and CDR2 as SMNVEV (reference sequence). The CDR3 consists of 14 residues. Trimming removed 3 bases from V and 4 bases from J, with 11 bases in between. The CDR3 nucleotides read TGTGCCAGCAGTTTGACTAGTAGGGCAGATACGCAGTATTTT. This encodes CASSLTSRADTQYF.

The chain has TRBV9 and TRBJ1-2; 7 bases agree with TRBD1. Trimming at V came to 4 bases and at J to 6 bases, leaving 21 bases not matched to a gene. Germline CDR1 is SGDLS and CDR2 is YYNGEE. The CDR3 loop spans 18 amino acids. CDR3 sequence: CASSLGTAIVMEQNGYTF. CDR3 sequence (DNA): TGTGCCAGCAGCCTCGGGACAGCTATAGTAATGGAGCAAAATGGCTACACCTTC.

The V gene is TRBV24-1, the J gene TRBJ2-7, with 11 bases lining up with TRBD1. V shed 0 bases, J shed 3 bases, and the junction held 3 bases outside the gene matches. CDR3 size: 16 residues. CDR1 and CDR2 from the germline V gene are KGHDR and SFDVKD. CDR3 bases: TGTGCCACCAGTGATTTGGGGACAGGGGGGGTCTACGAGCAGTACTTC. It specifies CATSDLGTGGVYEQYF.

The chain uses TRBV16 and TRBJ1-3, with D possibly being TRBD1 (5 bases). There are 20 residues in the CDR3. Per germline, CDR1 KGHSY and CDR2 FQNENV. Trimming took 4 bases from V and 0 from J, leaving 25 bases between them. The CDR3 DNA is TGTGCCAGCAGCCCCCTGGAGGGGTCGGTTGCGGGATACTCTGGAAACACCATATATTTT. This encodes CASSPLEGSVAGYSGNTIYF.

This clone was observed once. The chain is built from TRBV4-1 and TRBJ2-5; the D is unclear. CDR3 length equals 15 residues. CDR1 and CDR2 (germline): MGHRA, YSYEKL. The V and J ends lost 4 bases and 9 bases respectively, with 21 bases between them. This CDR3 is CASSLTARLTEAQYF. The CDR3, as DNA: TGCGCCAGCAGCCTTACCGCCCGGCTAACCGAGGCCCAGTACTTC.

The chain has TRBV11-1 and TRBJ2-5; 7 positions match TRBD1. There are 13 residues in the CDR3. V gave up 3 bases and J gave up 3 bases; unmatched junction bases: 1. Germline-derived CDR1 and CDR2 are SGHAT and FQDESV (reference sequence). CDR3 protein: CASSLGQKETQYF. The CDR3 coding sequence is TGTGCCAGCAGCTTGGGACAGAAAGAGACCCAGTACTTC.

The chain recombines TRBV7-3 with TRBJ2-1, with 7 positions matching TRBD2. J lost 8 bases, V lost 2 bases, and 9 bases had no gene match. This CDR3 region has 15 residues. From germline, CDR1 is SGHTA and CDR2 FQGTGA. CDR3 nucleotides: TGTGCCAGCAGCTTAGTTGGCGGGAGTTTCGATGAGCAGTTCTTC. Translation: CASSLVGGSFDEQFF.

The rearrangement joins TRBV7-2 to TRBJ2-7, with 12 nucleotides matching TRBD2. Trimming at V came to 0 bases and at J to 0 bases, leaving 3 bases not matched to a gene. The CDR3 spans 17 residues. Germline V gene sequence: CDR1 SGHTA, CDR2 FQGNSA. Here the CDR3 reads CASSLARLAGDSYEQYF. The CDR3 nucleotides read TGTGCCAGCAGCTTAGCGAGACTAGCGGGAGACTCCTACGAGCAGTACTTC.

The chain recombines TRBV6-1 with TRBJ2-7; TRBD2 aligns across 11 bases. The length of the CDR3 is 18 residues. V trimming: 4 bases; J trimming: 4 bases; junction bases outside the gene matches: 15. Germline V lookup: CDR1 MNHNS, CDR2 SASEGT. The CDR3 loop reads CASSGGLAGGTGSYEQYF. The DNA for the CDR3 is TGTGCCAGCAGTGGGGGGCTAGCGGGAGGAACGGGTTCATACGAGCAGTACTTC.